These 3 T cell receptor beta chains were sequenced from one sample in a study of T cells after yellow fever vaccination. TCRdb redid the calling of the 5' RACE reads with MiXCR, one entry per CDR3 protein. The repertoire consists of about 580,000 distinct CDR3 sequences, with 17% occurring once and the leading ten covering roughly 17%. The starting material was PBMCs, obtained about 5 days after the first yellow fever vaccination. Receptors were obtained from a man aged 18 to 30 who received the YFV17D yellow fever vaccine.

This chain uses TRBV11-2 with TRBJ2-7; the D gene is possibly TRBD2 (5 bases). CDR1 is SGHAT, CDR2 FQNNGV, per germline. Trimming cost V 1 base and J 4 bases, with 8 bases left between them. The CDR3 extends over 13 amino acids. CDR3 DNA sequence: TGTGCCAGCAGCTTAGGTCCGGGATACGAGCAGTACTTC. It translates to CASSLGPGYEQYF.

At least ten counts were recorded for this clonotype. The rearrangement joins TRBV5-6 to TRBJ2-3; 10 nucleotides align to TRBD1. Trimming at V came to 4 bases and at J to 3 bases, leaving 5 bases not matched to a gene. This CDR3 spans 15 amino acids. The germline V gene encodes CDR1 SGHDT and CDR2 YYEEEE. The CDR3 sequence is CASSKGQGTTDTQYF. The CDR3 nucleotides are TGTGCCAGCAGCAAGGGACAGGGGACGACAGATACGCAGTATTTT.

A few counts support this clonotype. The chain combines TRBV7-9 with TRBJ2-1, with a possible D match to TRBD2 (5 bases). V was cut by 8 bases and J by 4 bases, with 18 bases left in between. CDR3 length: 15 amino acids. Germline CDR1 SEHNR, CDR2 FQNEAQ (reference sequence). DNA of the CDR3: TGTGCCAGCTTCGAACGGGGATCAGTGTACAATGAGCAGTTCTTC. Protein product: CASFERGSVYNEQFF. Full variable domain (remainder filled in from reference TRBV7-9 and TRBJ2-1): DTGVSQNPRHKITKRGQNVTFRCDPISEHNRLYWYRQTLGQGPEFLTYFQNEAQLEKSRLLSDRFSAERPKGSFSTLEIQRTEQGDSAMYLCASFERGSVYNEQFFGPGTRLTVL.